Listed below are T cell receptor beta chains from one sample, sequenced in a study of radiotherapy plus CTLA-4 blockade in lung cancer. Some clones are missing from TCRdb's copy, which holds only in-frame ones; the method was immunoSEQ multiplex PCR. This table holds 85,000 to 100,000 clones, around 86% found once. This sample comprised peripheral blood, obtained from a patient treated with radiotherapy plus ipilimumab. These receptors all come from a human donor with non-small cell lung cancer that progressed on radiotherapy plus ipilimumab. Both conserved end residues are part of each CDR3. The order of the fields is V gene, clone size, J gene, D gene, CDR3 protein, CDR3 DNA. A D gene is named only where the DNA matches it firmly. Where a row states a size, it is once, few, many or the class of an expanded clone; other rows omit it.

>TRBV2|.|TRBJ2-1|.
CASSEEVAINTDEQFF
TGTGCCAGCAGTGAGGAGGTGGCAATCAACACGGATGAGCAGTTCTTC
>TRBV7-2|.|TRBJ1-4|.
CASSLGQMEKLFF
TGTGCCAGCAGCTTAGGACAAATGGAAAAACTGTTTTTT
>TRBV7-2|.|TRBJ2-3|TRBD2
CASRRRGTSGTDTQYF
TGTGCCAGCCGGAGGAGAGGGACTAGCGGCACAGATACGCAGTATTTT
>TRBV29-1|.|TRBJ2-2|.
CSAGQGIDTGELFF
TGCAGCGCCGGGCAGGGGATTGACACCGGGGAGCTGTTTTTT
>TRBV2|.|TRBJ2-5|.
CASLQGFQETQYF
TGTGCCAGCCTTCAGGGTTTCCAAGAGACCCAGTACTTC
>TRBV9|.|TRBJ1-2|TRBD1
CASSPTGIANYGYTF
TGTGCCAGCAGCCCGACAGGGATAGCTAACTATGGCTACACCTTC
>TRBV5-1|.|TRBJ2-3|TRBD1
CASSSRGRGTDTQYF
TGCGCCAGCAGCTCCAGGGGGCGAGGCACAGATACGCAGTATTTT
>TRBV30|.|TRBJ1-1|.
CAWSVQFANTEAFF
TGTGCCTGGAGTGTACAGTTCGCGAACACTGAAGCTTTCTTT
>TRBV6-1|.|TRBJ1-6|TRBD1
CATKSTGEVNSPLHF
TGTGCCACTAAGTCGACAGGGGAGGTCAATTCACCCCTCCACTTT
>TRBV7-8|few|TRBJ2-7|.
CASSENPGGGRQYF
TGTGCCAGCAGCGAAAACCCAGGTGGGGGACGGCAGTACTTC
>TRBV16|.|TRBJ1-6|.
CASRAAIERYNSPLHF
TGTGCCAGCAGAGCTGCAATAGAACGCTATAATTCACCCCTCCACTTT
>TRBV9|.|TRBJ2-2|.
CASSVRGAATGELFF
TGTGCCAGCAGCGTCCGTGGGGCGGCCACCGGGGAGCTGTTTTTT
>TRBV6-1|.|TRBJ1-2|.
CASSSGGYTF
TGTGCCAGCAGTTCAGGTGGCTACACCTTC
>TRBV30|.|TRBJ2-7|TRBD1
CAWSLGQGYEQYF
TGTGCCTGGAGTTTGGGACAGGGCTACGAGCAGTACTTC
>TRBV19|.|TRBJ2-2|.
CASSTPSITGELFF
TGTGCCAGTAGTACCCCGTCAATTACCGGGGAGCTGTTTTTT
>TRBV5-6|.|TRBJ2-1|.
CASTWGNEQFF
TGTGCCAGCACGTGGGGCAATGAGCAGTTCTTC
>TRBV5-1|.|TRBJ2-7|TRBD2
CASSLAASGSIDEQYF
TGCGCCAGCAGCTTGGCAGCGAGCGGGAGTATCGACGAGCAGTACTTC
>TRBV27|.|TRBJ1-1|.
CASSLASMNTEAFF
TGTGCCAGCAGTTTAGCTAGTATGAACACTGAAGCTTTCTTT
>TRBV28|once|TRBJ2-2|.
CASSQTGATGELFF
TGTGCCAGCAGTCAAACAGGTGCCACCGGGGAGCTGTTTTTT
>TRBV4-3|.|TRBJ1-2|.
CASSLVSGGDYGYTF
TGCGCCAGCAGCCTCGTTTCGGGGGGGGACTATGGCTACACCTTC
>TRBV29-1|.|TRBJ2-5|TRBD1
CSVDGTGGMKTQYF
TGCAGCGTGGACGGGACAGGGGGCATGAAGACCCAGTACTTC
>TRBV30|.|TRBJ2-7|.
CAWSGGLQGKEQYF
TGTGCCTGGAGTGGCGGTTTGCAGGGGAAGGAGCAGTACTTC
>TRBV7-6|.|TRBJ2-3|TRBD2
CASSLSAGEGTDTQYF
TGTGCCAGCAGCTTAAGCGCGGGGGAGGGCACAGATACGCAGTATTTT
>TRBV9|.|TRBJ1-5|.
CASSVDGANQPQHF
TGTGCCAGCAGCGTGGACGGGGCAAATCAGCCCCAGCATTTT
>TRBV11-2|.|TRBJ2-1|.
CASSLDAGGLIYNEQFF
TGTGCCAGCAGCTTAGATGCCGGGGGGCTAATCTACAATGAGCAGTTCTTC
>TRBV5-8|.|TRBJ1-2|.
CASSNRFSGGYTF
TGTGCCAGCAGCAACAGGTTTTCGGGTGGCTACACCTTC
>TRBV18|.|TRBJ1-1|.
CASSPPWANTEAFF
TGTGCCAGCTCACCACCGTGGGCGAACACTGAAGCTTTCTTT
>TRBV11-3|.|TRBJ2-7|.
CASSLGRGSYEQYF
TGTGCCAGCAGCTTAGGGAGGGGCTCCTACGAGCAGTACTTC
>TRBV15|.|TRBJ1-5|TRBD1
CATSRGPPGGYDQPQHF
TGTGCCACCAGCAGGGGCCCCCCAGGGGGCTACGATCAGCCCCAGCATTTT
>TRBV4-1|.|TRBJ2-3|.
CASSQARSSTDTQYF
TGCGCCAGCAGCCAAGCCCGGTCTAGCACAGATACGCAGTATTTT
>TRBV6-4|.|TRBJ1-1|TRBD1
CASSDQPGGGAFF
TGTGCCAGCAGTGATCAACCAGGGGGGGGAGCTTTCTTT